This is a list of T cell receptor beta chains from one sample in a study of regulatory T cells in long-lasting Graves disease. TCRdb passed the multiplex PCR reads through MiXCR, listing each CDR3 protein once. The sample shows 350,000 to 450,000 distinct CDR3 sequences, over 15% of them seen only once. Another study also made use of these data, one on T cells in Graves' hyperthyroidism and ophthalmopathy.

Here the sequenced sample was peripheral blood mononuclear cells (PBMCs), taken at new diagnosis, from a patient treated with antithyroid drugs. The receptors derive from a man aged 35-49 years with Graves disease. The CDR3 runs from the conserved cysteine through the conserved F or W. Each record gives: clone size, D gene, J gene, V gene, CDR3 protein, CDR3 DNA. The D gene is left open where the match is weak. Clone sizes are given selectively: once, few, many, or a class where the clone is expanded.

few | NA | TRBJ1-2 | TRBV7-2 | CASSLGIGGFYGYTF | TGTGCCAGCAGCTTAGGCATTGGGGGGTTCTATGGCTACACCTTC
many | TRBD2 | TRBJ2-5 | TRBV6-1 | CASNPAGSQETQYF | TGTGCCAGCAATCCAGCGGGGAGTCAAGAGACCCAGTACTTC
few | NA | TRBJ2-5 | TRBV6-1 | CASSVARQETQYF | TGTGCCAGCAGTGTGGCTAGGCAAGAGACCCAGTACTTC
NA | NA | TRBJ1-2 | TRBV24-1 | CATSDLQQGNGYTF | TGTGCCACCAGTGATTTGCAACAGGGAAACGGCTACACCTTC
many | NA | TRBJ2-7 | TRBV7-2 | CASSLGYGSEQYF | TGTGCCAGCAGCTTAGGTTATGGGAGCGAGCAGTACTTC
many | NA | TRBJ2-4 | TRBV5-1 | CASSLALHAGAKNIQYF | TGCGCCAGCAGCTTGGCCCTCCACGCGGGAGCCAAAAACATTCAGTACTTC
few | NA | TRBJ1-4 | TRBV9 | CASSVDPNRVSEKLFF | TGTGCCAGCAGCGTTGATCCCAACAGGGTCTCTGAAAAACTGTTTTTT
NA | NA | TRBJ2-1 | TRBV6-1 | CASSTYRYNEQFF | TGTGCCAGCAGTACCTACAGATACAATGAGCAGTTCTTC
many | TRBD1 | TRBJ2-5 | TRBV7-8 | CASSVGTGGAETQYF | TGTGCCAGCAGCGTCGGGACAGGGGGAGCTGAGACCCAGTACTTC
NA | NA | TRBJ2-7 | TRBV7-2 | CASSFGPGRGYEQYF | TGTGCCAGCAGCTTCGGTCCCGGAAGGGGGTACGAGCAGTACTTC
few | NA | TRBJ1-5 | TRBV19 | CASSMVGQPQHF | TGTGCCAGTAGTATGGTCGGTCAGCCCCAGCATTTT
many | NA | TRBJ2-3 | TRBV12-3/TRBV12-4 | CASSFQAGGADTQYF | TGTGCCAGCAGTTTCCAAGCCGGCGGAGCAGATACGCAGTATTTT
few | TRBD1 | TRBJ2-2 | TRBV5-1 | CASSLYRGNTGELFF | TGCGCCAGCAGCTTGTACAGGGGGAACACCGGGGAGCTGTTTTTT
many | NA | TRBJ2-3 | TRBV7-2 | CASSYRHGDTQYF | TGTGCCAGCAGCTACAGGCACGGAGATACGCAGTATTTT
NA | NA | TRBJ2-1 | TRBV24-1 | CATSQIGDPYNEQFF | TGTGCCACCAGCCAAATAGGGGATCCATACAATGAGCAGTTCTTC
many | NA | TRBJ2-5 | TRBV3-1 | CASSQNIQETQYF | TGTGCCAGCAGCCAAAACATCCAAGAGACCCAGTACTTC
many | TRBD1 | TRBJ1-1 | TRBV12-3/TRBV12-4 | CASTTTGGTEAFF | TGTGCCAGCACTACGACAGGGGGCACTGAAGCTTTCTTT
NA | NA | TRBJ2-3 | TRBV19 | CASTETSTDTQYF | TGTGCCAGTACAGAGACTAGCACAGATACGCAGTATTTT
many | NA | TRBJ1-5 | TRBV20-1 | CSARARGGSQPQHF | TGCAGTGCTAGAGCGCGGGGGGGGTCTCAGCCCCAGCATTTT
many | NA | TRBJ2-1 | TRBV5-1 | CASRSGELSEQFF | TGCGCCAGCAGGTCGGGGGAACTTAGTGAGCAGTTCTTC
many | TRBD1 | TRBJ1-5 | TRBV28 | CASSLTGGAAPQHF | TGTGCCAGCAGTTTGACAGGGGGCGCGGCGCCCCAGCATTTT
few | TRBD1 | TRBJ2-6 | TRBV12-3/TRBV12-4 | CASSPTGLSGANVLTF | TGTGCCAGCAGCCCGACAGGGCTCTCTGGGGCCAACGTCCTGACTTTC
many | NA | TRBJ2-2 | TRBV24-1 | CATSDLSRGDTGELFF | TGTGCCACCAGTGATTTGTCCAGGGGGGACACCGGGGAGCTGTTTTTT
NA | NA | TRBJ2-5 | TRBV7-2 | CASSPPRFRGSYQETQYF | TGTGCCAGCAGCCCCCCTCGCTTTCGTGGTAGCTACCAAGAGACCCAGTACTTC
NA | TRBD2 | TRBJ2-2 | TRBV12-5 | CASGVTSGTTHTGELFF | TGTGCTAGTGGTGTGACCTCCGGGACTACCCACACCGGGGAGCTGTTTTTT
NA | TRBD1 | TRBJ1-3 | TRBV3-1 | CASSQDRTGGNTIYF | TGTGCCAGCAGCCAAGATAGGACAGGAGGAAACACCATATATTTT